This TCR beta chain was sequenced in a study of CXCR3-negative and CXCR3-positive naive CD8 T cells. A CD45RO-CCR7+CD27+CD95- phenotype identified naive CD8+ T cells. This CDR3 has 16 amino acids. Germline values: CDR1 MNHEY, CDR2 SVGAGI. General study results and limits: Naive CXCR3-negative cells resembled naive CXCR3-positive cells in TRBV-TRBJ usage; memory cells differed. When CXCR3-positive naive cells were set against CXCR3-negative naive cells, the former had more hydrophobic TRB CDR3s. Partial loss of CXCR3 expression followed cryopreservation; most assays used fresh PBMCs.

On this clonotype: Its antigen is undetermined.

Preparation of TRB cDNA libraries relied on 5' RACE carrying UMI labels. TCRdb re-analyzed the 5' RACE reads; it lists each CDR3 protein once, without DNA. The ten most abundant clones cover around 5% of a sample with tens of thousands of distinct CDR3 sequences. Sequenced: naive CXCR3+ CD8+ T cells from blood. Specified subset: CD45RO-CCR7+CD27+CD95- naive CD8+ T cells expressing CXCR3 (TNR3+). This TCR came from a human donor in good health. Some clones in this sample may be carry-over from other donors' samples. V usage is TRBV6-5 and J usage is TRBJ2-3; there is no DNA to check the TCRdb D call of TRBD2. The CDR3 protein is CASSLAGGVSTDTQYF.